This T cell receptor beta chain originates from a study of CD8+CD57+ T cells in acquired aplastic anemia. Study-wide findings and caveats: The number of CD8+ CDR3 sequences shared by patients and controls was twenty-nine. Significant differences in CD8+ Simpson's diversity were not observed between patients and controls.

This clonotype was found a few times. Antigen: not known. This CDR3 is 16 amino acids long. Germline assignment: CDR1 KGHDR and CDR2 SFDVKD. Trimming removed 2 bases from V and 5 bases from J; junction bases left unmatched: 9. In patients chosen for sequencing, flow cytometry had shown CD8+CD57+ cell expansion. Genomic DNA acted as the template from which TCR beta VDJ combination and CDR3 sequence profiling were carried out. TCRdb reprocessed the reads with MiXCR, giving one entry per CDR3 protein. The sample has some 150,000 distinct CDR3 sequences, 40% to 55% seen once; the top ten hold 1.1%. This TCR was sampled from a human donor with aplastic anemia. The rearrangement joins TRBV24-1 to TRBJ2-5, with 8 bases matching TRBD2. Sequencing input: sorted CD4+, CD8+, or CD8+CD57+ T cells (not recorded which) from PBMCs. CDR3 in DNA: TGTGCCACCAGTGATTCCCGGGGGGGACTAGGTGAGACCCAGTACTTC. It translates to CATSDSRGGLGETQYF.